The present TCR beta chain was sequenced within a study of identical twins. This clonotype was counted only a few times. TCRdb passed the 5' RACE reads through MiXCR, listing each CDR3 protein once. This table holds over 550,000 distinct CDR3 sequences, just over 7% found once. The same sample was also used in a study of yellow fever vaccine responses in identical twins.

The material sequenced was PBMCs. This receptor was identified in a woman under 30 in good health.

This chain's CDR3 is CASSLTGSVVAGTVETQYF. CDR3 coding DNA: TGTGCCAGCAGCTTAACAGGCTCGGTGGTAGCGGGAACGGTAGAGACCCAGTACTTC. The chain has TRBV7-3 and TRBJ2-5; 8 nucleotides align to TRBD2. Germline V lookup: CDR1 SGHTA, CDR2 FQGTGA. J gave up 4 bases and V 0 bases, and 16 bases lay outside the gene matches. The CDR3 loop spans 19 amino acids.